The subject of this entry is one TCR beta chain. The antigen is not known. The isolated RNA, all of it, was reverse transcribed, so expressed TCRB transcripts were what got sequenced. Repertoires were generated with immunoSEQ multiplex PCR, while TCRdb's copy carries only in-frame clones and drops some. The sample records over 55,000 clones, about 47% being singletons. The data are from a study of beta chain features in type 1 diabetes. About the study: Cell yields, gender and age were similar in healthy donors and patients. Broader study findings: Among all four CD4+ subsets, Type 1 diabetes patients had TCRB CDR3s that were moderately but significantly shorter.

Sampling consisted of one heparinised blood draw per donor, averaging about 110 mL. Sequencing input: Tregs from blood. This TCR was recovered from a woman aged 40 to 50 with type 1 diabetes.

The CDR3 nucleotides are TGTGCCAGCAAGAACGGGACAATCGATGGCTACACCTTC. Protein: CASKNGTIDGYTF. The genes are TRBV2 and TRBJ1-2; tentatively, D is TRBD1 (6 bases). V was shortened by 7 bases and J by 6 bases, with 15 bases between the two germline ends. The CDR3 is 13 amino acids. Germline CDR1 and CDR2: SNHLY and FYNNEI.